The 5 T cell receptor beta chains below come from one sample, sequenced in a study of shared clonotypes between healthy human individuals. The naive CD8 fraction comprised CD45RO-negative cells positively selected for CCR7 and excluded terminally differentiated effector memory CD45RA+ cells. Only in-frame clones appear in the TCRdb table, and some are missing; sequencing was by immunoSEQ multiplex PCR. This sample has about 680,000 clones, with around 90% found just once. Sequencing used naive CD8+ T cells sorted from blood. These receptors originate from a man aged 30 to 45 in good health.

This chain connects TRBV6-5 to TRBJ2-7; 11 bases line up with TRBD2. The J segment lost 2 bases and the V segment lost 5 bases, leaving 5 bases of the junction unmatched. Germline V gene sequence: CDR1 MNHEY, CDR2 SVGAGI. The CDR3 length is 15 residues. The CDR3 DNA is TGTGCCAGCAGTGCTATTAGCGGGAGGGCCTACGAGCAGTACTTC. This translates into CASSAISGRAYEQYF.

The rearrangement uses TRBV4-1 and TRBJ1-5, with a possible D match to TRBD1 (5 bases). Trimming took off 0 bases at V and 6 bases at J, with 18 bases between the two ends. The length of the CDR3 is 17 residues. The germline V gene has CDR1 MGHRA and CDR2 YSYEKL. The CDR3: CASSQEDGGERGQPQHF. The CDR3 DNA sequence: TGCGCCAGCAGCCAAGAAGATGGAGGGGAACGAGGTCAGCCCCAGCATTTT.

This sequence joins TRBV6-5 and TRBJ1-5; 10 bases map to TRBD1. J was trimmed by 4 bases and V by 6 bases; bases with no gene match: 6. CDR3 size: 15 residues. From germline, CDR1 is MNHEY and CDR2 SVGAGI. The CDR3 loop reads CASSETGGGNQPQHF. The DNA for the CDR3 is TGTGCCAGCAGCGAGACAGGGGGCGGGAATCAGCCCCAGCATTTT.

The CDR3 reads CASSPVSYNEQFF. CDR3 bases: TGTGCCAGTAGTCCAGTCTCCTACAATGAGCAGTTCTTC. The chain links TRBV19 to TRBJ2-1, with no clear D. Per germline, CDR1 LNHDA and CDR2 SQIVND (reference sequence). This CDR3 contains 13 residues. Between the trimmed V and J ends, which lost 5 bases and 0 bases, there was a span of 5 bases. Full variable domain (remainder filled in from reference TRBV19 and TRBJ2-1): DGGITQSPKYLFRKEGQNVTLSCEQNLNHDAMYWYRQDPGQGLRLIYYSQIVNDFQKGDIAEGYSVSREKKESFPLTVTSAQKNPTAFYLCASSPVSYNEQFFGPGTRLTVL.

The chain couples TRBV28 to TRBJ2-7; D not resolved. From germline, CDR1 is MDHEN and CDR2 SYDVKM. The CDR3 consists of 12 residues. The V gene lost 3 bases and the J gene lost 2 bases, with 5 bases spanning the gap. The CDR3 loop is CASSFNTYEQYF. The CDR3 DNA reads TGTGCCAGCAGTTTTAACACCTACGAGCAGTACTTC.